This T cell receptor (beta chain) appears in the sequencing data of a study of blood T cell repertoires in COVID-19. For the study at large: Samples representing acute and convalescent COVID-19 were sourced from the United States, Italy and Spain.

The V and J ends lost 0 bases and 5 bases respectively, with 12 bases between them. Germline CDR1 is SGHRS and CDR2 is YFSETQ. The CDR3 is made up of 15 amino acids. The assay was immunoSEQ multiplex PCR, and TCRdb's table has in-frame clones only and misses some. This sample carries approximately 310,000 clones, approximately 85% of them seen once, and the ten largest clones take around 2.1%. The TCR sequence derives from a man between 25 and 39 years old who had recovered from COVID-19. Input material: PBMCs or T cells enriched from blood (not recorded which). The rearrangement uses TRBV5-1 and TRBJ1-5; D gene ambiguous. The chain's CDR3 is CASSLGGSNDQPQHF. The DNA of the CDR3 is TGCGCCAGCAGCTTGGGAGGGTCTAATGATCAGCCCCAGCATTTT.